Listed here are 17 T cell receptor beta chains from one sample, sequenced in a study of cytomegalovirus exposure and HLA in healthy donors. It was with 60 Vbeta and 13 Jbeta primers that the PCR ran. This table comes from immunoSEQ multiplex PCR, and its TCRdb copy is limited to in-frame clones, with some not included. The sample holds about 210,000 clones, under 85% seen once. Specimen: PBMCs. All receptors come from a woman between 45 and 60 years old in good health and CMV-seropositive.

This rearrangement joins TRBV28 to TRBJ1-2; 9 bases align to TRBD1. This CDR3 has 14 residues. Per germline, CDR1 MDHEN and CDR2 SYDVKM. Trimming cost V 8 bases and J 5 bases; bases outside gene matches: 9. The CDR3 sequence is CASRTGTGTYGYTF. For the CDR3, the DNA is TGTGCCAGCCGAACCGGGACAGGGACGTATGGCTACACCTTC.

The CDR3 DNA reads TGTGCCAGCAGAAAACAGGGGTATGGGGCCAACGTCCTGACTTTC. Protein sequence: CASRKQGYGANVLTF. V and J are TRBV28 and TRBJ2-6; 7 bases are a match to TRBD1. Per the germline V gene, CDR1 is MDHEN and CDR2 is SYDVKM. The CDR3 covers 15 residues. With V trimmed by 6 bases and J by 3 bases, 5 bases remained unmatched. Based on the CDR3 plus reference TRBV28 and TRBJ2-6, the full variable domain is DVKVTQSSRYLVKRTGEKVFLECVQDMDHENMFWYRQDPGLGLRLIYFSYDVKMKEKGDIPEGYSVSREKKERFSLILESASTNQTSMYLCASRKQGYGANVLTFGAGSRLTVL.

The chain links TRBV30 to TRBJ2-6; D is ambiguous. The CDR3 loop spans 14 amino acids. V shed 5 bases and J shed 2 bases, with 10 bases lying between them. Germline CDR1 GTSNPN, CDR2 SVGIG (reference sequence). The CDR3 DNA reads as TGTGCCTGGTTACGAGGTGCTGGGGCCAACGTCCTGACTTTC. Protein product: CAWLRGAGANVLTF.

The V call is TRBV9, the J call TRBJ1-2; 8 bases are a match to TRBD1. CDR1 is SGDLS, CDR2 YYNGEE, per germline. CDR3 length: 14 residues. V lost 4 bases, J lost 9 bases, and 11 bases stayed unmatched. In DNA form, the CDR3 reads TGTGCCAGCAGCACTGGACAGGGAGGTAATAGCTACACCTTC. Its translation: CASSTGQGGNSYTF.

This chain uses TRBV6-5 with TRBJ1-1; unclear D gene. Germline assignment: CDR1 MNHEY and CDR2 SVGAGI. With 0 bases removed from V and 0 bases from J, the gap between germline ends came to 8 bases. The CDR3 has 15 residues. The CDR3 sequence: CASSYSGTLNTEAFF. In DNA form, the CDR3 reads TGTGCCAGCAGTTACTCGGGCACGTTGAACACTGAAGCTTTCTTT.

The chain carries TRBV6-5 and TRBJ1-2, with TRBD1 identical over 8 bases. V was clipped by 0 bases and J by 7 bases; unmatched bases: 7. Germline V gene data show CDR1 as MNHEY and CDR2 as SVGAGI. CDR3 size: 15 residues. CDR3 DNA sequence: TGTGCCAGCAGTTACTCGAGTCAGGGGGCTAGTGGCTACACCTTC. It specifies CASSYSSQGASGYTF.

The V gene is TRBV5-6, the J gene TRBJ1-2, with 9 positions matching TRBD1. There are 13 residues in the CDR3. V lost 4 bases to trimming and J lost 4 bases; unmatched junction nucleotides: 2. In germline, CDR1 is SGHDT, CDR2 YYEEEE. Here the CDR3 reads CASSETGGYGYTF. The CDR3 DNA reads TGTGCCAGCAGCGAGACAGGGGGCTATGGCTACACCTTC. The full variable domain, completed using reference TRBV5-6 and TRBJ1-2, is DAGVTQSPTHLIKTRGQQVTLRCSPKSGHDTVSWYQQALGQGPQFIFQYYEEEERQRGNFPDRFSGHQFPNYSSELNVNALLLGDSALYLCASSETGGYGYTFGSGTRLTVV.

The chain uses TRBV29-1 and TRBJ2-3, with 9 bases matching TRBD2. CDR1 is SQVTM and CDR2 is ANQGSEA in the germline V gene. The CDR3 length is 15 residues. Trimming at V came to 3 bases and at J to 4 bases, leaving 8 bases not matched to a gene. The CDR3 DNA is TGCAGCGTTGACGGAGCGGGGGGTGTCGCAGATACGCAGTATTTT. It yields the protein CSVDGAGGVADTQYF.

This chain connects TRBV5-1 to TRBJ1-2; no clear D. The V end was cut by 6 bases, the J end by 1 base, with 19 bases between. The CDR3 is 16 residues long. CDR1 is SGHRS, CDR2 YFSETQ, per germline. CDR3 in amino acids: CASKSAEKTGNYGYTF. In DNA, the CDR3 is TGCGCCAGCAAGAGTGCGGAGAAGACGGGTAACTATGGCTACACCTTC.

J is TRBJ1-4 and V is TRBV6-1, with 8 bases lining up with TRBD1. Germline CDR1 and CDR2: MNHNS and SASEGT. This CDR3 comprises 15 residues. V was pared by 5 bases and J by 5 bases, with 7 bases of the junction left unmatched. The chain's CDR3 is CASSSRTGLNEKLFF. CDR3 DNA: TGTGCCAGCAGTTCCCGGACAGGGCTAAATGAAAAACTGTTTTTT.

A note on this clone: Relative to the germline gene, one junction end is altered; a read error may explain this. The rearrangement joins TRBV4-3 to TRBJ2-6; TRBD1 is a possible D gene (5 bases). The CDR3 spans 16 residues. CDR1 and CDR2 (germline): LGHNA, YSLEER. Here the CDR3 DNA reads TGCGCCAGCAGCCAAGTTGTAGAGTCTGGGGCCGACGTCCTGACTTTC. Amino acid sequence: CASSQVVESGADVLTF.

CDR3 loop: CASSFDRGGQPQHF. CDR3 DNA: TGCGCCAGCAGCTTCGACAGGGGAGGCCAGCCCCAGCATTTT. The chain employs TRBV5-1 and TRBJ1-5, with 8 bases fitting TRBD1. CDR3 length: 14 residues. Per germline, CDR1 SGHRS and CDR2 YFSETQ. V was clipped by 2 bases and J by 7 bases; unmatched bases: 5.

The CDR3 here is CASRHRDGNQPQHF. The CDR3, as DNA: TGCGCCAGCAGGCACAGGGACGGCAATCAGCCCCAGCATTTT. V is TRBV10-2 and J is TRBJ1-5, with D maybe TRBD1 (6 bases). The CDR3 has 14 residues. CDR1 is WSHSY and CDR2 is SAAADI in the germline V gene. V lost 6 bases, J lost 2 bases, and 11 bases lay in between.

The V gene is TRBV7-9, the J gene TRBJ1-6; possibly TRBD1 for D (5 bases). Trimming took off 4 bases at V and 1 base at J, with 17 bases between the two ends. Germline CDR1 is SEHNR and CDR2 is FQNEAQ (reference sequence). The CDR3 has 18 amino acids. The chain's CDR3 is CASSYTTGVGSYNSPLHF. The CDR3 DNA sequence: TGTGCCAGCAGCTACACAACGGGGGTGGGGTCCTATAATTCACCCCTCCACTTT.

This clone appeared a single time. The CDR3 region is CASRPARDRFLGYTF. Here the CDR3 DNA reads TGTGCCAGCAGACCCGCCCGGGACAGGTTCTTAGGCTACACCTTC. The rearrangement uses TRBV5-5 and TRBJ1-2; 8 positions agree with TRBD1. The CDR3 extends over 15 amino acids. Germline lookup yields CDR1 SGHKS and CDR2 YYEKEE (reference sequence). Unmatched junction bases numbered 14, after V lost 5 bases and J lost 8 bases.

The chain links TRBV7-9 to TRBJ2-1, with D possibly being TRBD2 (6 bases). This CDR3 is 15 amino acids long. V dropped 4 bases and J dropped 0 bases, with 10 bases sitting between them. CDR1 is SEHNR and CDR2 is FQNEAQ in the germline V gene (reference sequence). CDR3 in amino acids: CASSWDFSSYNEQFF. The CDR3 nucleotides read TGTGCCAGCAGCTGGGACTTCAGCTCCTACAATGAGCAGTTCTTC.

The chain links TRBV5-5 to TRBJ1-4, with 7 bases fitting TRBD1. The length of the CDR3 is 14 residues. The V gene end was trimmed by 4 bases and the J gene end by 8 bases; junction bases not matched to a gene: 8. The V gene's germline CDR1 is SGHKS and CDR2 YYEKEE (reference sequence). CDR3 DNA: TGTGCCAGCAGCCTACAGGGGCAAGGAGAAAAACTGTTTTTT. Its protein is CASSLQGQGEKLFF.